The clone carrying this T cell receptor (beta chain) was counted once. What it recognizes is unknown. The sample comes from a study of vaccination effects on CD4 cells after COVID-19. Study outcomes and limitations: Convalescents' post-vaccination spike-reactive clones were chiefly new, vaccine-induced ones.

In germline, CDR1 is MGHRA, CDR2 YSYEKL. Trimming removed 0 bases at V and 3 bases at J, with 8 bases between. This CDR3 comprises 14 residues. TCRdb's table, derived via immunoSEQ multiplex PCR, lists solely in-frame clones and lacks some. The data show 20,000 to 30,000 clones, with roughly two thirds seen just once and roughly 18% held by the top ten. Within the ViraFEST assay, antigen-specific CD4+ T cells underwent expansion with viral peptide pools prior to sequencing. Isolation of CD4+ T cells took place after around 10 days of culture. The person's infection with SARS-CoV-2, confirmed by PCR, took place between March and December 2020.

This receptor was identified in a human donor who had a prior SARS-CoV-2 infection. The sequenced sample was CD4+ T cells from PBMCs cultured with SARS-CoV-2 spike peptides, obtained before COVID-19 vaccination. The rearrangement joins TRBV4-1 to TRBJ1-2; D is perhaps TRBD1 (5 bases). CDR3 region: CASSQDWGDYGYTF. CDR3 coding DNA: TGCGCCAGCAGCCAAGATTGGGGGGACTATGGCTACACCTTC.